What follows are 14 T cell receptor beta chains derived from one specimen sequenced in a study of T cell repertoires in aging, cancer and after chemotherapy. Amplification of TCR beta used genomic DNA extracted from peripheral blood. TRB rearrangements spanning V, D and J were amplified using mixed TRB-A/B primers. TCRdb called the multiplex PCR reads again in MiXCR, with one record for every CDR3 protein. The data show several thousand distinct CDR3 sequences, approximately 38% seen once. Source material: blood. The receptors derive from a human donor with a blood cancer.

The chain couples TRBV5-6 to TRBJ2-5; TRBD1 matches at 7 bases. Per germline, CDR1 SGHDT and CDR2 YYEEEE. V shed 3 bases and J 1 base; nucleotides not matched to a gene: 3. This CDR3 region has 14 residues. As DNA, the CDR3 is TGTGCCAGCAGCTCCGGGACAGCCCAAGAGACCCAGTACTTC. Encoded protein: CASSSGTAQETQYF.

This clonotype has just a few counts. CDR3 sequence reads: CASSYTFTAQETQYF. The CDR3 DNA follows: TGTGCCAGCAGTTACACGTTCACAGCACAAGAGACCCAGTACTTC. This chain links TRBV6-2 or TRBV6-3 with TRBJ2-5; the D is unclear. The CDR3 has 15 residues. Trimming cost V 2 bases and J 2 bases, with 12 bases left between them. Germline V gene data show CDR1 as MNHEY and CDR2 as SVGEGT.

V is TRBV6-5 and J is TRBJ1-1; 7 bases align to TRBD1. The CDR3 has 14 amino acids. The V segment lost 7 bases and the J segment 3 bases; nucleotides outside the gene matches: 8. CDR1 MNHEY and CDR2 SVGAGI come from the germline V gene. CDR3 nucleotides: TGTGCCAGCACCCTGGACAGGTTGGACACTGAAGCTTTCTTT. Its translation is CASTLDRLDTEAFF.

This clonotype was counted a few times. The V gene is TRBV27, the J gene TRBJ1-2; D uncertain. In germline, CDR1 is MNHEY, CDR2 SMNVEV (reference sequence). CDR3 length: 13 amino acids. Between the trimmed V and J ends, which lost 2 bases and 8 bases, there was a span of 12 bases. The CDR3 DNA reads as TGTGCCAGCAGTTTAAACCGATTCGACGGCTACACCTTC. It is translated as CASSLNRFDGYTF.

The chain recombines TRBV29-1 with TRBJ1-1, with a weak D call TRBD1 (6 bases). CDR3 length equals 10 residues. CDR1 and CDR2 (germline): SQVTM, ANQGSEA. The germline V and J ends were trimmed by 4 bases and 10 bases, with 10 bases remaining between them. The CDR3 nucleotides are TGCAGCGTTGGACAGGAAATAGCTTTCTTT. It encodes CSVGQEIAFF.

This clonotype was found a few times. J is TRBJ2-3 and V is TRBV7-9; no clear D. CDR1 and CDR2 (germline): SEHNR, FQNEAQ (reference sequence). Trimming pared 7 bases from V and 4 bases from J, leaving 15 bases between. The CDR3 runs to 14 residues. CDR3 sequence: CASTPRGSPDTQYF. The CDR3 nucleotides read TGTGCCAGCACCCCCCGTGGTTCCCCAGATACGCAGTATTTT.

DNA of the CDR3: TGTGCCAGCAGCTTGGTAGGCGGGAACACTGAAGCTTTCTTT. Its protein is CASSLVGGNTEAFF. This chain uses TRBV5-4 with TRBJ1-1, with D unresolved. Looked up from germline, CDR1 is SGHNT and CDR2 is YYREEE (reference sequence). This CDR3 comprises 14 residues. The V end was cut by 0 bases, the J end by 1 base, with 7 bases between. Supplemented by reference TRBV5-4 and TRBJ1-1, the full variable domain reads ETGVTQSPTHLIKTRGQQVTLRCSSQSGHNTVSWYQQALGQGPQFIFQYYREEENGRGNFPPRFSGLQFPNYSSELNVNALELDDSALYLCASSLVGGNTEAFFGQGTRLTVV.

This rearrangement joins TRBV27 to TRBJ2-5, with TRBD1 matching over 7 bases. CDR3 length: 15 residues. Germline CDR1 reads MNHEY; CDR2 reads SMNVEV (reference sequence). V shed 5 bases and J 2 bases; nucleotides not matched to a gene: 8. CDR3 nucleotide sequence: TGTGCCAGCAGTGTCGGGACAGCGCCGCAAGAGACCCAGTACTTC. Encoded protein: CASSVGTAPQETQYF.

The gene calls are TRBV24-1 and TRBJ2-3; 7 nucleotides agree with TRBD1. Germline assignment: CDR1 KGHDR and CDR2 SFDVKD. The CDR3 extends over 14 amino acids. The junction had 9 bases not matched to a gene; V was cut back by 9 bases and J by 4 bases. CDR3 in amino acids: CATRADRPPDTQYF. The DNA of the CDR3 is TGTGCCACCCGTGCGGACAGGCCCCCAGATACGCAGTATTTT.

With respect to this clonotype: This may be a read error, as it is one base from a much larger clone. This rearrangement joins TRBV12-3 or TRBV12-4 to TRBJ1-3; 7 positions match TRBD1. The length of the CDR3 is 13 residues. The CDR3 protein is CASRLDRENTVYF. CDR3 DNA: TGTGCCAGCAGACTCGACAGGGAAAACACCGTATATTTT.

This clonotype was seen more than once but under ten times. The V gene is TRBV20-1, the J gene TRBJ1-1; D ambiguous. The germline V gene has CDR1 DFQATT and CDR2 SNEGSKA (reference sequence). V was shortened by 3 bases and J by 3 bases, with 11 bases between the two germline ends. CDR3 length: 13 residues. CDR3 protein: CSASEPLDTEAFF. The CDR3 nucleotides read TGCAGTGCTAGCGAGCCTTTGGACACTGAAGCTTTCTTT.

The chain joins TRBV6-5 to TRBJ2-7, with TRBD2 matching over 9 bases. The CDR3 spans 17 residues. Germline trimming cut 6 bases from V and 0 bases from J; bases unmatched to any gene: 12. CDR1 and CDR2 (germline): MNHEY, SVGAGI. The CDR3 DNA sequence: TGTGCCAGCAGCTCCCATGGACTAGCGAGGAGCTCCTACGAGCAGTACGTC. Translated: CASSSHGLARSSYEQYV.

The chain links TRBV6-5 to TRBJ2-5, with TRBD2 matching 8 bases. In germline, CDR1 is MNHEY, CDR2 SVGAGI. The trim removed 4 bases at V and 4 bases at J, leaving 17 bases unmatched. This CDR3 comprises 18 residues. The CDR3 DNA sequence: TGTGCCAGCAGTTTCCAAGCGGGGGCGTCCATGGGAGGAGAGACCCAGTACTTC. Encoded protein: CASSFQAGASMGGETQYF.

This clonotype was found a few times. The genes are TRBV20-1 and TRBJ2-1, with D perhaps TRBD2 (5 bases). The V gene lost 2 bases and the J gene lost 9 bases, with 11 bases spanning the gap. Germline CDR1 reads DFQATT; CDR2 reads SNEGSKA (reference sequence). The CDR3 extends over 12 amino acids. The CDR3 DNA is TGCAGTGCTAGACCTTTTGAGGGTGAGCAGTTCTTC. Translated: CSARPFEGEQFF.